One and the same sample provided the 29 T cell receptor beta chains below, sequenced in a study of glioma-infiltrating T cells after dendritic cell vaccination. Sequencing used immunoSEQ multiplex PCR; TCRdb keeps in-frame clones, though not all of them. Seen here are tens of thousands of clones, 82% observed once, and the top ten hold approximately 2.1%. This sample comprised blood, obtained before dendritic cell vaccination. The source of these receptors is a human donor with glioblastoma.

The rearrangement links TRBV7-2 to TRBJ2-3; D is unresolved. The CDR3 runs 13 residues. V lost 6 bases and J 0 bases, leaving 7 bases between the germline ends. Per germline, CDR1 SGHTA and CDR2 FQGNSA. CDR3 region: CASSTGSTDTQYF. In DNA form, the CDR3 reads TGTGCCAGCAGTACCGGGAGCACAGATACGCAGTATTTT.

The chain uses TRBV10-3 and TRBJ2-3; 7 bases align to TRBD2. The junction had 3 bases not matched to a gene; V was cut back by 6 bases and J by 3 bases. The CDR3 is made up of 13 amino acids. Germline V CDR1 and CDR2: ENHRY, SYGVKD. CDR3 DNA sequence: TGTGCCATCAGCGGGGGGAGAACAGATACGCAGTATTTT. Its protein is CAISGGRTDTQYF.

This chain uses TRBV30 with TRBJ2-5; 8 nucleotides agree with TRBD2. There are 15 residues in the CDR3. Germline V CDR1 and CDR2: GTSNPN, SVGIG (reference sequence). V was pared by 2 bases and J by 4 bases, with 9 bases of the junction left unmatched. CDR3 protein: CAWSRGAGVLETQYF. The CDR3 bases are TGTGCCTGGAGTCGTGGAGCGGGAGTATTAGAGACCCAGTACTTC.

The chain combines TRBV5-8 with TRBJ1-2, with 10 bases that match TRBD1. CDR3 length: 14 amino acids. Germline V lookup: CDR1 SGHTS, CDR2 YDEGEE. Trimming took 4 bases from V and 9 from J; bases not matched to a gene: 9. CDR3 protein: CASSLGQGPYSYTF. In nucleotides, the CDR3 is TGTGCCAGCAGCCTGGGACAGGGGCCCTACAGCTACACCTTC.

This sequence joins TRBV29-1 and TRBJ1-3; D may be TRBD1 (6 bases). The germline V gene encodes CDR1 SQVTM and CDR2 ANQGSEA. Trimming pared 3 bases from V and 3 bases from J, leaving 9 bases between. The CDR3 length is 13 residues. CDR3: CSVEAGVGNTIYF. In nucleotides, the CDR3 is TGCAGCGTTGAGGCAGGGGTTGGAAACACCATATATTTT.

The rearrangement links TRBV5-4 to TRBJ2-1; 12 bases line up with TRBD2. Per the germline V gene, CDR1 is SGHNT and CDR2 is YYREEE (reference sequence). This CDR3 has 16 residues. With V trimmed by 3 bases and J by 1 base, 2 bases remained unmatched. CDR3 DNA: TGTGCCAGCAGCTACGGACTAGCGGGGTCCTACAATGAGCAGTTCTTC. This encodes CASSYGLAGSYNEQFF.

The chain recombines TRBV27 with TRBJ1-4, with TRBD1 as a possible D gene (5 bases). Germline CDR1 MNHEY, CDR2 SMNVEV (reference sequence). There are 15 residues in the CDR3. The V gene lost 7 bases and the J gene lost 8 bases, with 20 bases spanning the gap. The CDR3 DNA sequence: TGTGCCAGCACCCACCGAGGAACCCGGGGGGAAAAACTGTTTTTT. This sequence encodes CASTHRGTRGEKLFF.

This chain joins TRBV9 and TRBJ1-4; D unclear. Germline values: CDR1 SGDLS, CDR2 YYNGEE. This CDR3 has 13 residues. The V and J ends lost 4 bases and 7 bases respectively, with 11 bases between them. CDR3 region: CASSQPSSEKLFF. The CDR3 coding sequence is TGTGCCAGCAGCCAACCTTCGAGTGAAAAACTGTTTTTT.

The chain joins TRBV7-2 to TRBJ2-7; the D is unclear. V lost 2 bases, J lost 3 bases, and 2 bases lay in between. The CDR3 is made up of 11 amino acids. The germline gives CDR1 SGHTA, CDR2 FQGNSA. CDR3 amino acids: CASSLRYEQYF. The CDR3 DNA sequence: TGTGCCAGCAGCTTACGCTACGAGCAGTACTTC.

The chain uses TRBV5-1 and TRBJ1-1, with no clear D. The CDR3 length is 14 residues. Trimming shortened V by 0 bases and J by 1 base, and 7 bases separated the two germline ends. Germline V CDR1 and CDR2: SGHRS, YFSETQ. The CDR3 loop is CASSLEGGNTEAFF. CDR3 in DNA: TGCGCCAGCAGCTTGGAGGGAGGGAACACTGAAGCTTTCTTT.

About this clone itself: The sample holds other DNA sequences that translate to the same CDR3. The chain joins TRBV7-9 to TRBJ2-1, with 9 bases lining up with TRBD2. Unmatched junction bases numbered 4, after V lost 4 bases and J lost 3 bases. CDR3 length: 15 amino acids. Germline V lookup: CDR1 SEHNR, CDR2 FQNEAQ (reference sequence). The CDR3 spells CASSSGLARYNEQFF. CDR3 bases: TGTGCCAGCAGCTCAGGACTAGCGCGCTACAATGAGCAGTTCTTC.

V gene TRBV5-1 combines with J gene TRBJ2-1, with TRBD2 matching 11 bases. CDR3 length: 18 amino acids. The V segment lost 1 base and the J segment 4 bases; nucleotides outside the gene matches: 10. Germline V lookup: CDR1 SGHRS, CDR2 YFSETQ. The CDR3 sequence: CASSLLPSLAGGYNEQFF. CDR3 DNA: TGCGCCAGCAGCTTGCTGCCCTCTCTAGCGGGGGGATACAATGAGCAGTTCTTC.

The chain links TRBV7-6 to TRBJ2-2; D might be TRBD1 (5 bases). Germline V gene sequence: CDR1 SGHVS, CDR2 FNYEAQ. The CDR3 extends over 14 amino acids. The V end lost 8 bases, the J end lost 0 bases, and 10 bases lay between the germline ends. The CDR3 DNA reads TGTGCCAGCCTCACAGGTTCGAACACCGGGGAGCTGTTTTTT. This sequence encodes CASLTGSNTGELFF.

The chain links TRBV7-9 to TRBJ1-1; 7 bases map to TRBD1. Germline-derived CDR1 and CDR2 are SEHNR and FQNEAQ (reference sequence). The CDR3 covers 13 residues. Germline trimming cut 5 bases from V and 7 bases from J; bases unmatched to any gene: 7. CDR3 sequence reads: CASSPRQGGEAFF. CDR3 coding DNA: TGTGCCAGCAGCCCACGACAGGGAGGTGAAGCTTTCTTT.

This clone was observed once. The chain carries TRBV6-5 and TRBJ1-1; D is uncertain. The CDR3 runs 15 residues. The germline V gene has CDR1 MNHEY and CDR2 SVGAGI. Trimming took 4 bases from V and 4 from J, leaving 16 bases between them. The CDR3 DNA is TGTGCCAGCAGTTTGGGCCCACAAGGGAGCACTGAAGCTTTCTTT. Protein sequence: CASSLGPQGSTEAFF.

The chain links TRBV10-1 to TRBJ2-1, with TRBD2 identical over 10 bases. V was pared by 4 bases and J by 5 bases, with 5 bases of the junction left unmatched. CDR1 and CDR2 (germline): WNHNN, SYGVQD (reference sequence). The CDR3 is 15 amino acids. The CDR3 DNA is TGCGCCAGCAGTGGGGTGCTAGCGGGGGACAATGAGCAGTTCTTC. Its translation: CASSGVLAGDNEQFF.

This clone occurred a few times. The chain is built from TRBV5-6 and TRBJ1-5; D is unresolved. The CDR3 has 15 residues. Germline CDR1 is SGHDT and CDR2 is YYEEEE. The V and J ends lost 4 bases and 5 bases respectively, with 16 bases between them. CDR3 nucleotides: TGTGCCAGCAGCCTAGGTGGAAGCACTTATCAGCCCCAGCATTTT. Translated, it gives CASSLGGSTYQPQHF.

The rearrangement uses TRBV5-6 and TRBJ2-7, with 9 bases matching TRBD1. Germline V lookup: CDR1 SGHDT, CDR2 YYEEEE. V shed 0 bases, J shed 7 bases, and the junction held 5 bases outside the gene matches. This CDR3 is 14 amino acids long. CDR3 region: CASSLDRGLREQYV. In DNA, the CDR3 is TGTGCCAGCAGCTTGGACAGGGGGCTTAGAGAGCAGTACGTC.

The chain carries TRBV5-1 and TRBJ2-5; 10 positions match TRBD2. V gave up 0 bases and J gave up 0 bases; unmatched junction bases: 5. The CDR3 is 17 amino acids. Germline assignment: CDR1 SGHRS and CDR2 YFSETQ. CDR3 coding DNA: TGCGCCAGCAGCTTGGCTAGCGGGGGAGGGTACCAAGAGACCCAGTACTTC. Its translation is CASSLASGGGYQETQYF.

The genes are TRBV6-1 and TRBJ2-5, with D possibly matching TRBD1 (6 bases). Per the germline V gene, CDR1 is MNHNS and CDR2 is SASEGT. V lost 3 bases, J lost 10 bases, and 21 bases lay in between. This CDR3 spans 15 amino acids. The CDR3 protein is CASSDYGQIKRIQYF. Here the CDR3 DNA reads TGTGCCAGCAGTGACTACGGACAGATCAAGAGGATCCAGTACTTC.

This rearrangement joins TRBV7-6 to TRBJ2-3, with 7 bases aligning to TRBD1. The CDR3 loop spans 14 amino acids. CDR1 is SGHVS and CDR2 is FNYEAQ in the germline V gene. The junction had 4 bases not matched to a gene; V was cut back by 3 bases and J by 4 bases. CDR3 loop: CASSFRQGADTQYF. Written as DNA, the CDR3 is TGTGCCAGCAGCTTCCGACAGGGTGCAGATACGCAGTATTTT.

The chain recombines TRBV5-4 with TRBJ2-5; tentative D call: TRBD2 (5 bases). The J call could be wrong; TRBJ2-7 is a better fit for the DNA end. CDR1 and CDR2 (germline): SGHNT, YYREEE (reference sequence). This CDR3 is 14 amino acids long. The CDR3 DNA is TGTGCCAGCAGCTTGGGAGGACTCCCCTACGAGCAGTACTTC. Protein: CASSLGGLPYEQYF.

The rearrangement joins TRBV4-1 to TRBJ2-3; 12 bases agree with TRBD2. V lost 3 bases to trimming and J lost 5 bases; unmatched junction nucleotides: 15. Looked up from germline, CDR1 is MGHRA and CDR2 is YSYEKL. This CDR3 is 19 amino acids long. The CDR3 is CASSQRSWLAGGQLDTQYF. Here the CDR3 DNA reads TGCGCCAGCAGCCAGAGATCCTGGCTAGCGGGGGGGCAGCTAGATACGCAGTATTTT.

The rearrangement uses TRBV7-3 and TRBJ2-1; 10 nucleotides match TRBD2. CDR1 and CDR2 (germline): SGHTA, FQGTGA. The CDR3 consists of 19 residues. After removal of 5 bases from V and 1 base from J, the junction contained 14 bases not matched to a gene. CDR3 in DNA: TGTGCCAGCAGCCTACGGGGTAGCGGGAGGATAGGGTCCTACAATGAGCAGTTCTTC. It yields the protein CASSLRGSGRIGSYNEQFF.

The V and J genes are TRBV7-9 and TRBJ1-1; the match to TRBD1 covers 7 bases. V gave up 5 bases and J gave up 4 bases; unmatched junction bases: 4. The germline V gene encodes CDR1 SEHNR and CDR2 FQNEAQ (reference sequence). The CDR3 length is 13 residues. The DNA for the CDR3 is TGTGCCAGCAGCCTAGGGACAGTCACTGAAGCTTTCTTT. Translated: CASSLGTVTEAFF.

There are a few counts of this clone. This same CDR3 is encoded by further DNA sequences in the sample. This rearrangement joins TRBV19 to TRBJ1-1, with a tentative D call TRBD1 (5 bases). The germline V gene has CDR1 LNHDA and CDR2 SQIVND (reference sequence). This CDR3 is 14 amino acids long. The V and J ends lost 7 bases and 0 bases respectively, with 12 bases between them. This CDR3 is CASNWDSMNTEAFF. CDR3 nucleotide sequence: TGTGCCAGTAATTGGGACTCCATGAACACTGAAGCTTTCTTT. Combining the CDR3 with reference TRBV19 and TRBJ1-1 gives the whole variable domain DGGITQSPKYLFRKEGQNVTLSCEQNLNHDAMYWYRQDPGQGLRLIYYSQIVNDFQKGDIAEGYSVSREKKESFPLTVTSAQKNPTAFYLCASNWDSMNTEAFFGQGTRLTVV.

J is TRBJ2-2 and V is TRBV6-5, with 12 bases identical to TRBD2. Germline assignment: CDR1 MNHEY and CDR2 SVGAGI. The CDR3 extends over 15 amino acids. V was clipped by 5 bases and J by 7 bases; unmatched bases: 5. CDR3 region: CASSRLAGVIGELFF. CDR3 DNA sequence: TGTGCCAGCAGTCGACTAGCGGGGGTAATCGGGGAGCTGTTTTTT.

CDR3 protein: CASSGQQNTEAFF. The CDR3 nucleotides are TGCGCCAGCAGCGGACAGCAGAACACTGAAGCTTTCTTT. This chain links TRBV10-2 with TRBJ1-1, with TRBD1 as a possible D gene (6 bases). Per germline, CDR1 WSHSY and CDR2 SAAADI. Trimming shortened V by 6 bases and J by 1 base, and 9 bases separated the two germline ends. This CDR3 is 13 amino acids long.

The chain is built from TRBV19 and TRBJ1-1; D uncertain. The CDR3 extends over 14 amino acids. Trimming shortened V by 10 bases and J by 1 base, and 16 bases separated the two germline ends. Germline CDR1 reads LNHDA; CDR2 reads SQIVND (reference sequence). The CDR3 nucleotides are TGTGCCACCGCTGAGGATAATCAGAACACTGAAGCTTTCTTT. It specifies CATAEDNQNTEAFF.